This entry is about one TCR beta chain. Its antigen target is currently unknown. Within one base of it there is no much larger clone, and no base qualities were kept. Genomic DNA from CD8+ cells was used for TCRbeta sequencing according to the manufacturer's instructions. The immunoSEQ assay was used for TCRbeta sequencing, which was carried out at a genomics technology centre in Finland. Per the original workflow: Clonotype tables produced by the immunoSEQ preprocessing pipeline were converted into VDJtools format, and non-productive clonotypes were filtered out. Any sample with fewer than 10,000 reads was excluded, the remaining samples were subsampled to 10,000 reads, and most of the eight CND-RA samples made it through. Using the VDJtools CalcDiversityStats function on data subsampled to 10,000 reads, the Shannon-Wiener, Simpson and clonality indices were calculated. To infer antigen specificity, non-singleton TCRbeta clonotypes were hard-matched against VDJdb, with no mismatches permitted. CDR3 sequences that differed by a single amino acid (Hamming distance 1) were grouped into clusters that potentially share antigen targets. Group enrichment of public clonotypes was tested with one-sided Fisher's exact tests after groups were resampled to six samples, with the procedure repeated ten times. Sourced from immuneACCESS, this table was stored by TCRdb with only in-frame sequences that have V and J called. A share of the clones is absent; for the studies checked, an unresolved V gene accounts for under half, and the remainder has no known explanation. That table supplies the V and J calls and clone size; D and trimming were determined from the DNA. The sample data list under 15,000 clones, and roughly 87% of these were observed just once. The ten largest clones take up under 35% of the sample.

The record originates from a study of CD8 T cells in seronegative destructive rheumatoid arthritis (dated by TCRdb to 2018 to 2021). At the level of the whole study: Biological drugs were being received by seven of the eight CND-RA patients at the time of sampling. The study compared peripheral CD8+ TCRbeta repertoires from patients with CCP-negative destructive rheumatoid arthritis (CND-RA) against repertoires from newly diagnosed seropositive RA, seronegative RA and healthy controls. The seropositive RA, seronegative RA and healthy control comparison cohorts were obtained from an earlier published TCRbeta dataset rather than being newly sequenced.

The paper's findings and limits, for the study overall: Across the 100,000 or so clonotypes tested, no public clonotype enrichment remained significant after Benjamini-Hochberg correction. CND-RA patients appeared to carry a distinct set of enriched public clonotypes, which the authors read as support for a separate disease subset. After adjusting for age, CND-RA patients appeared to have less diverse, more clonal CD8+ TCRbeta repertoires than other RA subtypes. Compared with controls and other RA subtypes, CND-RA repertoires contained more CMV-reactive and fewer influenza A-reactive CD8+ TCRbeta sequences. Without diagnostic samples, TCR repertoire differences may partly reflect poor disease control over the years rather than being present at onset. The small size of the CND-RA cohort was noted as a limitation of the study.

The CND-RA patients tested negative on the clinical CCP2 antibody test, and joint destruction in these patients kept progressing despite active therapy. Every CND-RA patient showed typical joint destruction in the wrists and ankles and had failed conventional anti-rheumatic therapy. CND-RA patients were sampled after long disease histories, spanning decades in several cases, rather than at diagnosis. Roughly 53 millilitres of EDTA-anticoagulated peripheral blood were collected from each patient. Ficoll-Paque PLUS density gradient separation was used to isolate peripheral blood mononuclear cells. CD8+ cells were isolated from fresh or cryopreserved PBMCs by AutoMACS magnetic bead positive selection, with purity checked by flow cytometry. Genomic DNA was extracted using Nucleospin Tissue or Tissue XS kits and then quantified on a Qubit 2.0 fluorometer. Measured from the cysteine to the phenylalanine, the CDR3 is 15 residues long. The DNA shown is the 45-base CDR3, in frame from base 1. The germline V gene gives CDR1 as MGHDK and CDR2 as SYGVNS. V is pared back by 8 bases and J by 1 base, with 14 bases lying between the germline termini.

The V and J segments used are TRBV25-1 and TRBJ2-2; TRBD2 is possibly the D segment (6 matching bases). This clonotype was sampled from a woman aged 30 to 49 with seronegative destructive rheumatoid arthritis. Sequencing was carried out using CD8+ T cells from blood. For the CDR3, the sequence is CASASPGGNTGELFF. The DNA sequence is TGTGCCAGCGCCTCCCCCGGGGGGAACACCGGGGAGCTGTTTTTT.